The present TCR beta chain was sequenced within a study of T cells in narcolepsy. Assay used: immunoSEQ multiplex PCR; TCRdb lists only in-frame clones, some missing. The repertoire holds over 25,000 clones, with around 82% as singletons. The receptor was derived from a human donor with narcolepsy. The sequencing sample was made of CD45RA- memory CD4+ T cells from PBMCs.

CDR3: CASSLGGGADTQYF. The CDR3 nucleotides are TGCGCCAGCAGCTTGGGCGGGGGGGCAGATACGCAGTATTTT. The chain is built from TRBV5-1 and TRBJ2-3, with TRBD2 identical over 9 bases. Germline V gene data show CDR1 as SGHRS and CDR2 as YFSETQ. The CDR3 extends over 14 amino acids. After removal of 0 bases from V and 4 bases from J, the junction contained 0 bases not matched to a gene.